This passage covers 5 T cell receptor beta chains from one sample sequenced in a study of blood T cell repertoires in COVID-19. Sequencing used immunoSEQ multiplex PCR; TCRdb keeps in-frame clones, though not all of them. Of roughly 220,000 clones listed, approximately 82% were seen once; the top ten hold under 1.5%. The sequenced sample consisted of peripheral blood. These receptors all come from a woman in her thirties or forties who had recovered from COVID-19.

The chain is built from TRBV29-1 and TRBJ1-2, with D unclear. Trimming pared 4 bases from V and 0 bases from J, leaving 12 bases between. The CDR3 spans 14 residues. From germline, CDR1 is SQVTM and CDR2 ANQGSEA. CDR3 coding DNA: TGCAGCGTTGCAGTGGTCAGTGCTAACTATGGCTACACCTTC. Encoded protein: CSVAVVSANYGYTF.

The chain is built from TRBV30 and TRBJ2-4; D may be TRBD1 (6 bases). Trimming left V 3 bases short and J 6 bases short, with 15 bases between. The CDR3 extends over 14 amino acids. Germline assignment: CDR1 GTSNPN and CDR2 SVGIG (reference sequence). The CDR3 is CAWRTQGIGNIQYF. As DNA, the CDR3 is TGTGCCTGGAGGACTCAGGGGATCGGAAACATTCAGTACTTC.

The chain carries TRBV7-2 and TRBJ2-5, with 7 bases identical to TRBD1. CDR1 is SGHTA and CDR2 is FQGNSA in the germline V gene. This CDR3 has 14 residues. Germline trimming cut 8 bases from V and 2 bases from J; bases unmatched to any gene: 8. The CDR3 nucleotides are TGTGCCAGCTCCATGGGACAGATGCAAGAGACCCAGTACTTC. Amino acid sequence: CASSMGQMQETQYF.

The chain is built from TRBV15 and TRBJ1-5; no firm D call. V lost 3 bases to trimming and J lost 9 bases, with 9 bases between them. Per the germline V gene, CDR1 is LNHNV and CDR2 is YYDKDF (reference sequence). The CDR3 sequence is 12 residues long. CDR3 nucleotide sequence: TGTGCCACCAGCAGTGAGTCCCCGCCCCAGCATTTT. Its protein product is CATSSESPPQHF. Looking up the rest from reference TRBV15 and TRBJ1-5 gives the full variable domain: DAMVIQNPRYQVTQFGKPVTLSCSQTLNHNVMYWYQQKSSQAPKLLFHYYDKDFNNEADTPDNFQSRRPNTSFCFLDIRSPGLGDTAMYLCATSSESPPQHFGDGTRLSIL.

For the CDR3, the DNA is TGTGCCAGCAGCTTAGCCACCTCTAGCGGGACTACCTACGAGCAGTACTTC. Translating gives CASSLATSSGTTYEQYF. This chain links TRBV7-2 with TRBJ2-7; 9 bases are shared with TRBD2. V gave up 0 bases and J gave up 2 bases; unmatched junction bases: 8. Germline V CDR1 and CDR2: SGHTA, FQGNSA. CDR3 length equals 17 residues.